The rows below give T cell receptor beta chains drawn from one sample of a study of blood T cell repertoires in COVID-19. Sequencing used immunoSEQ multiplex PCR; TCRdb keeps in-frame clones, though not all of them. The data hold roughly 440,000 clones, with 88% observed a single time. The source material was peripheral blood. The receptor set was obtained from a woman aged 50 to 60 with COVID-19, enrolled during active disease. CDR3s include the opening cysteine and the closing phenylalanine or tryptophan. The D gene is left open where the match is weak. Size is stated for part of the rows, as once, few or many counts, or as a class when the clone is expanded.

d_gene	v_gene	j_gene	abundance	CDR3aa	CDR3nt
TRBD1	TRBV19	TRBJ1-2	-	CASSPGTGAYGYTF	TGTGCCAGTAGTCCCGGGACAGGGGCCTATGGCTACACCTTC
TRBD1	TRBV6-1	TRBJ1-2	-	CASSEWRIQGARGYTF	TGTGCCAGCAGTGAATGGAGGATACAGGGGGCACGGGGCTACACCTTC
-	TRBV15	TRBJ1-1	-	CATSRPLPEGTEAFF	TGTGCCACCAGCAGACCCCTCCCCGAGGGCACTGAAGCTTTCTTT
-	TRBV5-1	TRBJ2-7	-	CASSEVPGVEQYF	TGCGCCAGCAGCGAGGTCCCAGGGGTCGAGCAGTACTTC
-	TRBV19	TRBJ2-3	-	CASSHRAVADTQYF	TGTGCCAGTAGCCACCGAGCGGTTGCAGATACGCAGTATTTT
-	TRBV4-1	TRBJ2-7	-	CASSQSRGTRYEQYF	TGCGCCAGCAGCCAGTCCAGGGGGACTCGTTACGAGCAGTACTTC
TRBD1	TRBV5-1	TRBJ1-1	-	CASGTGGRTEAFF	TGCGCCAGCGGGACAGGGGGACGCACTGAAGCTTTCTTT
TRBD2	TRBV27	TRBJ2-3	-	CASSSLAGETTDTQYF	TGTGCCAGCAGTTCACTAGCGGGGGAAACCACAGATACGCAGTATTTT
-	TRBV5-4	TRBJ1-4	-	CASSLAGRGPEKLFF	TGTGCCAGCAGCTTGGCCGGCAGGGGACCCGAAAAACTGTTTTTT
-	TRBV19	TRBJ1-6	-	CASSSSGGLSSYNSPLHF	TGTGCCAGTTCTTCTTCGGGAGGGTTAAGCTCCTATAATTCACCCCTCCACTTT
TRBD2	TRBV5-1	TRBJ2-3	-	CASRLSGTSGDTQYF	TGCGCCAGCAGACTCTCGGGGACTAGCGGAGATACGCAGTATTTT
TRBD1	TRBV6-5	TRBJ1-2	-	CASSPPGTGMSYTF	TGTGCCAGCAGTCCCCCGGGGACAGGGATGAGCTACACCTTC
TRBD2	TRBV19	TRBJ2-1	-	CASTTSGGIGNEQFF	TGTGCCAGTACAACTAGCGGGGGGATCGGCAATGAGCAGTTCTTC
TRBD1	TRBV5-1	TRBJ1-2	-	CASSPIPGQGQDNYGYTF	TGCGCCAGCAGCCCCATTCCGGGACAGGGACAAGATAACTATGGCTACACCTTC
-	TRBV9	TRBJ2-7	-	CASSVGTDSYEQYF	TGTGCCAGCAGCGTAGGGACAGACTCCTACGAGCAGTACTTC
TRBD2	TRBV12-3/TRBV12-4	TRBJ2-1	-	CASSSRTSGSVF	TGTGCCAGCAGTTCTAGGACTAGCGGATCAGTCTTC
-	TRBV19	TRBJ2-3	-	CASSPPDWTDTQYF	TGTGCCAGTAGTCCTCCCGACTGGACAGATACGCAGTATTTT
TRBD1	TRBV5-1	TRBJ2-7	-	CASRGQVSSYEQYF	TGCGCCAGCAGGGGACAGGTAAGCTCCTACGAGCAGTACTTC
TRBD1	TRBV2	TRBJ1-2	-	CASPKTGGAYGYTF	TGTGCCAGCCCTAAGACAGGGGGCGCCTATGGCTACACCTTC
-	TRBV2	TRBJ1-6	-	CASSGALNSPLHF	TGTGCCAGCTCTGGAGCGCTTAATTCACCCCTCCACTTT
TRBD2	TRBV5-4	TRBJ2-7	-	CASSLTSGVSYEQYF	TGTGCCAGCAGCCTGACTAGCGGGGTCTCCTACGAGCAGTACTTC
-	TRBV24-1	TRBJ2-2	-	CATRLEDTGELFF	TGTGCCACCAGACTAGAAGACACCGGGGAGCTGTTTTTT
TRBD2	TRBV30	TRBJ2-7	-	CAWSGLAPYEQYF	TGTGCCTGGAGCGGACTAGCGCCCTACGAGCAGTACTTC
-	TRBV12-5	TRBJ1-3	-	CASGLVAGSGNTIYF	TGTGCTAGTGGTTTGGTAGCAGGGTCTGGAAACACCATATATTTT
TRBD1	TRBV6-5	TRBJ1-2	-	CASSSGTAHGYTF	TGTGCCAGCAGTTCCGGGACAGCCCATGGCTACACCTTC
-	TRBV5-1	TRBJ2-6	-	CASSLESLQSGANVLTF	TGCGCCAGCAGCTTGGAGTCACTCCAATCTGGGGCCAACGTCCTGACTTTC
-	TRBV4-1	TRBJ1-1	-	CASSHLGSGTEAFF	TGCGCCAGCAGCCATCTCGGTAGTGGCACTGAAGCTTTCTTT
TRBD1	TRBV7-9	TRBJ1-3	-	CASSRSTGGSGNTIYF	TGTGCCAGCAGCCGATCGACAGGGGGCTCTGGAAACACCATATATTTT
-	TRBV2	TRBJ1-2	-	CASIQGLSNYGYTF	TGTGCCAGCATTCAGGGACTCTCGAACTATGGCTACACCTTC
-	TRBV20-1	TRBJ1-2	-	CSASQGKEDGYTF	TGCAGTGCTAGTCAGGGGAAGGAGGATGGCTACACCTTC
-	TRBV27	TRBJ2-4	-	CASRPGIAKNIQYF	TGTGCCAGCAGACCCGGGATAGCCAAAAACATTCAGTACTTC
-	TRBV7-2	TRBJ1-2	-	CASSFGGYGYTF	TGTGCCAGCAGCTTTGGGGGGTATGGCTACACCTTC
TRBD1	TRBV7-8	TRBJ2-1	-	CASSRTGAYNEQFF	TGTGCCAGCAGCCGGACAGGGGCCTACAATGAGCAGTTCTTC
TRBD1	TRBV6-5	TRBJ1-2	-	CASSFGTGANYGYTF	TGTGCCAGCAGTTTCGGGACAGGGGCCAACTATGGCTACACCTTC
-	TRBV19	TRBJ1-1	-	CASNPAGLNTEAFF	TGTGCCAGTAACCCAGCAGGCCTGAACACTGAAGCTTTCTTT
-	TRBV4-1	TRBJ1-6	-	CASSYQLSSYNSPLHF	TGCGCCAGCAGCTATCAACTAAGCTCCTATAATTCACCCCTCCACTTT
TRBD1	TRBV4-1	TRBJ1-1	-	CASSQQGAPMTEAFF	TGCGCCAGCAGCCAACAGGGGGCACCGATGACTGAAGCTTTCTTT
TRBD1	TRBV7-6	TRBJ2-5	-	CASSPWDSQETQYF	TGTGCCAGCAGCCCCTGGGACAGCCAAGAGACCCAGTACTTC
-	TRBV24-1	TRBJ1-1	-	CATSDSEDTEAFF	TGTGCCACCAGTGATAGCGAAGACACTGAAGCTTTCTTT
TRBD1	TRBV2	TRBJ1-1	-	CASSEVSQGEPEAFF	TGTGCCAGCAGTGAGGTCTCACAGGGGGAGCCTGAAGCTTTCTTT
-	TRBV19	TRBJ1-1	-	CASRGRQLNTEAFF	TGTGCCAGTAGAGGTAGACAGTTGAACACTGAAGCTTTCTTT
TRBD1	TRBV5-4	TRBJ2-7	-	CASSLVAGGDEQYF	TGTGCCAGCAGCTTAGTTGCAGGGGGCGACGAGCAGTACTTC
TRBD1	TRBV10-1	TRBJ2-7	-	CASSEETGGEQYF	TGCGCCAGCAGTGAGGAAACAGGGGGCGAGCAGTACTTC
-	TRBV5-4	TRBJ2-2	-	CASSSRQENTGELFF	TGTGCCAGCAGCTCCCGACAGGAGAACACCGGGGAGCTGTTTTTT
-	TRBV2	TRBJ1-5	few	CASMFESNQPQHF	TGTGCCAGCATGTTTGAGAGCAATCAGCCCCAGCATTTT
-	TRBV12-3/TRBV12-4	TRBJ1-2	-	CASTVTGYGYTF	TGTGCCAGCACCGTGACAGGCTATGGCTACACCTTC
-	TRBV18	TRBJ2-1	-	CASSPGRGLNNEQFF	TGTGCCAGCTCACCAGGCAGGGGCCTCAACAATGAGCAGTTCTTC
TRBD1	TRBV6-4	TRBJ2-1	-	CASSAWDRSHYNEQFF	TGTGCCAGCAGCGCTTGGGACAGAAGTCACTACAATGAGCAGTTCTTC
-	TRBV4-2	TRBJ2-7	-	CASSQVEGGSYEQYF	TGTGCCAGCAGCCAAGTCGAAGGGGGCTCCTACGAGCAGTACTTC
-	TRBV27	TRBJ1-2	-	CASSLSLVEGGEYGYTF	TGTGCCAGCAGTTTATCGCTAGTAGAAGGTGGCGAGTATGGCTACACCTTC
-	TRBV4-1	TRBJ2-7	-	CASSQAIVDEQYF	TGCGCCAGCAGCCAAGCAATTGTTGACGAGCAGTACTTC
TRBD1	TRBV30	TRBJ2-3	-	CAWSTRLGQVRSDTQYF	TGTGCCTGGAGCACCCGGCTCGGACAGGTGAGAAGCGATACGCAGTATTTT
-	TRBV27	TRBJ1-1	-	CASSTQGTIVNTEAFF	TGTGCCAGCAGTACCCAGGGGACAATCGTGAACACTGAAGCTTTCTTT
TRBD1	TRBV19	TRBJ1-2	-	CASCREGAQGYTF	TGTGCCAGTTGCCGAGAGGGGGCGCAGGGCTACACCTTC
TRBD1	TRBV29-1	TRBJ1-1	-	CSADRDTEAFF	TGCAGCGCTGACAGGGACACTGAAGCTTTCTTT